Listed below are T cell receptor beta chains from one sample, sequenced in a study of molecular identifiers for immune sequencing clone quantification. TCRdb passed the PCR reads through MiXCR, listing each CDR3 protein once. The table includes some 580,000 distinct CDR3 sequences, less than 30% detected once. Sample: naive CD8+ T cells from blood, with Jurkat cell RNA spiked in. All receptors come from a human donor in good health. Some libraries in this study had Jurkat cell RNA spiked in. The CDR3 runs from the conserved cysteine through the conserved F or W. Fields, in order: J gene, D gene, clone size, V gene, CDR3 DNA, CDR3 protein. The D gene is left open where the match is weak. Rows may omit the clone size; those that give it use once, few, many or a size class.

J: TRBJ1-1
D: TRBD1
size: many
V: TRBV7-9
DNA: TGTGCCAGCAGCTTAGCGGGACAGGGAATGAACACTGAAGCTTTCTTT
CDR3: CASSLAGQGMNTEAFF

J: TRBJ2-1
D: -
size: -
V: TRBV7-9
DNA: TGTGCCAGCAGCTTTTCCTACAATGTGCAGTTCTTC
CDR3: CASSFSYNVQFF

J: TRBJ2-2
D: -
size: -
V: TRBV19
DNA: TGTGCCAGTGGTATTGGGTGGCCGCCGAACACCGGGGAGCTGTTTTTT
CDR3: CASGIGWPPNTGELFF

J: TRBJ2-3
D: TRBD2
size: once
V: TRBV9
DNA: TGTGCCAGCAGCGTAGAGGGTAGCGGGGGGGCTTGGGATACGCAGTATTTT
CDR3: CASSVEGSGGAWDTQYF

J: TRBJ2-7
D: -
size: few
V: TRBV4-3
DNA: TGCGCCAGCAGCCAAGGGGCCCAGGGACGCTACGAGCAGTACTTC
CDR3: CASSQGAQGRYEQYF

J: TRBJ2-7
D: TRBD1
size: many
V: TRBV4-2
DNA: TGTGCCAGCAGCCCGAACAGGGGCCCATCCTACGAGCAGTACTTC
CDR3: CASSPNRGPSYEQYF

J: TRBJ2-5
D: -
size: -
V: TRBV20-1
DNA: TGCAGTGCTAGAGATCTGGAGAGGGCCGTAGAGACCCAGTACTTC
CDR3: CSARDLERAVETQYF

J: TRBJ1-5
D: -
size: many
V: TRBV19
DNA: TGTGCCAGTAGTCGCCGGGACAAATACAATCAGCCCCAGCATTTT
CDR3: CASSRRDKYNQPQHF

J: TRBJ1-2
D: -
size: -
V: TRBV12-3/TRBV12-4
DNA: TGTGCCAGCAGTACACAGGGATTTGTCTATGGCTACACCTTC
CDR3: CASSTQGFVYGYTF

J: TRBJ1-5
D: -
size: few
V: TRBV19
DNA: TGTGCCAGTAGTATAGCCACTCGTAGCAATCAGCCCCAGCATTTT
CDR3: CASSIATRSNQPQHF

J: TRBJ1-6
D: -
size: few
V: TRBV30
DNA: TGTGCCTGGACGTCAACAAGGAATTCACCCCTCCACTTT
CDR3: CAWTSTRNSPLHF

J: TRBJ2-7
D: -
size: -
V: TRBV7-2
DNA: TGTGCCAGCAGCCCAATGAATGGTTGGGACATCGCCTACGAGCAGTACTTC
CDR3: CASSPMNGWDIAYEQYF

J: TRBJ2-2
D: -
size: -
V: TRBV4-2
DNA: TGTGCCAGCAGCCAAGACACCTCGAACACCGGGGAGCCGTTTTTT
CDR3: CASSQDTSNTGEPFF

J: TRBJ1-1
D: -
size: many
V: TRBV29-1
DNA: TGCAGCACAATACAGGGATACACTGAAGCTTTCTTT
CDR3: CSTIQGYTEAFF

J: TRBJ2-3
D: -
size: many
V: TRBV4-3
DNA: TGCGCCAGCAGCCAAGAGGGCAGGGGCACAGATACGCAGTATTTT
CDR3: CASSQEGRGTDTQYF

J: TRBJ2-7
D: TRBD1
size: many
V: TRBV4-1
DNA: TGCGCCAGCAGCCAAGAACAGGGGGCAGGGGAGCAGTACTTC
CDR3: CASSQEQGAGEQYF

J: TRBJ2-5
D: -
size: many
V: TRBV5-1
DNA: TGCGCCAGCAGCGGAGGTACGGTGGCAGGTAGAGAGACCCAGTACTTC
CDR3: CASSGGTVAGRETQYF

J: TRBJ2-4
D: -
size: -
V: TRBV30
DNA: TGTGCCTGGAGTGTTTTGGGTGACATTCAGTACTTC
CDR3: CAWSVLGDIQYF

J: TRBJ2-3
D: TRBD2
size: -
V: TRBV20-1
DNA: TGCAGTGCTCCGAACCGGCTAGCGGGACGGTGGAGAGATACGCAGTATTTT
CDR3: CSAPNRLAGRWRDTQYF

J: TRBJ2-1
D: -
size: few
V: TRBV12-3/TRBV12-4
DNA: TGTGCCAGCAGTTCCGGGACATTTAAGGGCAATGAGCAGTTCTTC
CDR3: CASSSGTFKGNEQFF

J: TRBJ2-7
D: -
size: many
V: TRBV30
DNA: TGTGCCTGGAGTCAACAGGACTACGAGCAGTACTTC
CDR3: CAWSQQDYEQYF

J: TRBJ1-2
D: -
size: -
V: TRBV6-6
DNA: TGTGCCTATGGTACTAACTATGGCTACACCTTC
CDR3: CAYGTNYGYTF

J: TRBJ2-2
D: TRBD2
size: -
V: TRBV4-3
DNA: TGCGCCAGCAGCCAAGTCAGCGGGAGGGCTGGCGGGGAGCTGTTTTTT
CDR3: CASSQVSGRAGGELFF

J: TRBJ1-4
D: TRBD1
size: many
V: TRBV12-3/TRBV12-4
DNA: TGTGCCAGCAGGAAAACAGGGGGAGCAACTAATGAAAAACTGTTTTTT
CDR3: CASRKTGGATNEKLFF

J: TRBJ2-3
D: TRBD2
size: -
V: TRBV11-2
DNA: TGTGCCAGCATGGAGATAGAGGCGGGAGCTACAGATACGCAGTATTTT
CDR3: CASMEIEAGATDTQYF

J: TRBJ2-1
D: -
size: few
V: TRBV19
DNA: TGTGCCAGTAGTATGGGCGGCAGAAGCTCCTACAATGAGCAGTTCTTC
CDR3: CASSMGGRSSYNEQFF

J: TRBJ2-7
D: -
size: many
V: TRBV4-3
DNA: TGCGCCAGCAGCCAAGTTCCAGGGGAGCGTTACGAGCAGTACTTC
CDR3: CASSQVPGERYEQYF

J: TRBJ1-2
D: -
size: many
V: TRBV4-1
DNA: TGCGCCAGCAGCCAAGATACCAGTGATGGCTACACCTTC
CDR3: CASSQDTSDGYTF

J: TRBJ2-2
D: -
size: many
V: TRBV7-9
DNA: TGTGCCAGCAGCTTTGGACTTAACACCGGGGAGCTGTTTTTT
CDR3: CASSFGLNTGELFF

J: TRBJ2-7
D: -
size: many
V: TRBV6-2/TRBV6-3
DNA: TGTGCCGTAACCACGGGGTTGGCCGAGCAGTACTTC
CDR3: CAVTTGLAEQYF

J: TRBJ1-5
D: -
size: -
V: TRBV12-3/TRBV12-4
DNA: TGTGTCAGCAGTTCGTTGGGGATTGATCAGCCCCAGCATTTT
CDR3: CVSSSLGIDQPQHF

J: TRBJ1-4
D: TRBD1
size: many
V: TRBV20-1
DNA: TGCAGTGCTAGAGATCACAGGGGTGCGGATGAAAAACTGTTTTTT
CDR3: CSARDHRGADEKLFF

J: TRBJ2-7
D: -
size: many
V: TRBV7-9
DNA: TGTGCCAGCAGCTTTAGGTGGGGCGAGCAGTACTTC
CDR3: CASSFRWGEQYF

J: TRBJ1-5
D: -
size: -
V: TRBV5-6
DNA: TGTGCCAGCAGCTCCCTGGGAGGGGCTAGCAATCAGCCCCAGCATTTT
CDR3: CASSSLGGASNQPQHF

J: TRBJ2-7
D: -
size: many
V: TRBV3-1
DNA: TGTGCCAGCAGCCAAGGGATCCCCAATGGGGAGCAGTACTTC
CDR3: CASSQGIPNGEQYF

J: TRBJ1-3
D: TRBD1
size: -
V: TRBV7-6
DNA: TGTGCCAGCAGCCCCGGGACAGTGCTAAACACCATATATTTT
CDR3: CASSPGTVLNTIYF

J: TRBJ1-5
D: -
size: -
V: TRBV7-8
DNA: TGTGCCAGCAGCATAAATCCGGGACAACATAGCAATCAGCTCCAGCATTTT
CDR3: CASSINPGQHSNQLQHF

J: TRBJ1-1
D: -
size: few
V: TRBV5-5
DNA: TGTGCCAGCAGCTTGGACTCTCCCGGGGCAAACACTGAAGCTTTCTTT
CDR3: CASSLDSPGANTEAFF

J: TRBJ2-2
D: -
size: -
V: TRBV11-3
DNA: TGTGCCAGCAGCTTAGTCGCAGCTTCGAACACCGGGGAGCTGTTTTTT
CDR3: CASSLVAASNTGELFF

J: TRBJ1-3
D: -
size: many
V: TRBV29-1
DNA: TGCAGCGTTGAAGAGGGACTGAACTCTGGAAACACCATATATTTT
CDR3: CSVEEGLNSGNTIYF

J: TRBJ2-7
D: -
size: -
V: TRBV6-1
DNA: TGTGCCAGCACGGGGGACAAAGATTACGAGCAGTACTTC
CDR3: CASTGDKDYEQYF

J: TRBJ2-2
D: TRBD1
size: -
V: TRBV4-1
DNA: TGCGCCAGCAGAGGTCAGGGGGAAATCGCGAACACCGGGGAGCTGTTTTTT
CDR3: CASRGQGEIANTGELFF

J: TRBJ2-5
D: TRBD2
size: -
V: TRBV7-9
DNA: TGTGTCTCGGGAGGGCCTCTTATAAAGACCCAGTACTTC
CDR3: CVSGGPLIKTQYF

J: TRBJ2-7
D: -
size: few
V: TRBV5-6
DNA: TGTGCCAGCAGCTTGCCCGGACAGTACGAGCAGTACTTC
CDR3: CASSLPGQYEQYF

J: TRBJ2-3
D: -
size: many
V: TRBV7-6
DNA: TGTGCCAGCAGCTATTACAGCGGGAGCACAGATACGCAGTATTTT
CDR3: CASSYYSGSTDTQYF

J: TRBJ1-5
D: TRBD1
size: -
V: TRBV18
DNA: TGTGCCAGCTCACCACCGCTCACAGGGGGTGGGCAGCCCCAGCATTTT
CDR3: CASSPPLTGGGQPQHF

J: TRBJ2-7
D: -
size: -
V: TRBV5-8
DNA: TGTGCCGGCAGCCTGCGCCAGGGGGGCGTTGAGCAGTACTTC
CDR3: CAGSLRQGGVEQYF

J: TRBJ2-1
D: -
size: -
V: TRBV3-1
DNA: TGTGCCAGCAGCCACCCGGGAGCTTACAATGAGCAGTTCTTC
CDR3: CASSHPGAYNEQFF

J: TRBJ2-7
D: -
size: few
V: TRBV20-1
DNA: TGCAGTGCTAGACCCGGGGATAGGGACGAGCAGTACTTC
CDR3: CSARPGDRDEQYF

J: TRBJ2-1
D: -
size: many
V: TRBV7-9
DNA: TGTGCCAGCAGCATCTTTGGTGAGCAGTTCTTC
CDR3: CASSIFGEQFF

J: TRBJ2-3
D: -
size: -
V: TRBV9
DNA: TGTGCCAGCAGCGTTACCCTGGGGTCTACGCAGTATTTT
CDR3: CASSVTLGSTQYF

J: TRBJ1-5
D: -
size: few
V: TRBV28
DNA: TGTGCCAGCAGTTTTCTAATGGGGGTCAGTTATCAGCCCCAGCATTTT
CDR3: CASSFLMGVSYQPQHF

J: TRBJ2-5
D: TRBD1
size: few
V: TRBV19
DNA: TGTGCCAGTAGTAAGGGACAGATCCAAGAGACCCAGTACTTC
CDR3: CASSKGQIQETQYF

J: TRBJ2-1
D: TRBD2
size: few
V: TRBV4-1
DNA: TGCGCCAGCAGCCAGCTTAGCGGGGGCTCCTACAATGAGCAGTTCTTC
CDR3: CASSQLSGGSYNEQFF

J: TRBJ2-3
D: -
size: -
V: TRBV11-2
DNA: TGTGCCAGCAGCTTATATATACGAGATACGCAGTATTTT
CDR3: CASSLYIRDTQYF